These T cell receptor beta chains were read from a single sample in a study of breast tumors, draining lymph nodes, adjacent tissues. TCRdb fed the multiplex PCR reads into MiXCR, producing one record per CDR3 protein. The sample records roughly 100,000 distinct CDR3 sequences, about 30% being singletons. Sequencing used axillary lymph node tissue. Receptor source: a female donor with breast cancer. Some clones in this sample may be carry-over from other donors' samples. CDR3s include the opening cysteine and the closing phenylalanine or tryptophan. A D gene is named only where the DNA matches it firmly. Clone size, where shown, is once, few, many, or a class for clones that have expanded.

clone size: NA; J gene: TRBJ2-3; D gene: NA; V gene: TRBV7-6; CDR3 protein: CASDLYTPFSSTDTQYF; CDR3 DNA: TGTGCCAGCGACTTATATACCCCGTTCTCTAGCACAGATACGCAGTATTTT
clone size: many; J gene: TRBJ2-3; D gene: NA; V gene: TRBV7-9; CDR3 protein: CASSLSISTDTQYF; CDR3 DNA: TGTGCCAGCAGCTTAAGTATTAGCACAGATACGCAGTATTTT
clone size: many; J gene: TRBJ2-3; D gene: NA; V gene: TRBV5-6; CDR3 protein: CASSLGTASTDTQYF; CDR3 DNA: TGTGCCAGCAGCTTGGGGACAGCCAGCACAGATACGCAGTATTTT
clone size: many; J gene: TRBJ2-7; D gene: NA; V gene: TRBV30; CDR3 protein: CAWGVRYEQYF; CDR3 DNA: TGTGCCTGGGGTGTAAGGTACGAGCAGTACTTC
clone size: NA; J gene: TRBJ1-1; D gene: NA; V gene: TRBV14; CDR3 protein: CASSKRVRDTEASF; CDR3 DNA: TGTGCCAGCAGCAAGAGGGTTAGGGACACTGAAGCTTCCTTT
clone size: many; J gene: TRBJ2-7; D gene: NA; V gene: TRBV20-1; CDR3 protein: CSASAVLSSYEQYF; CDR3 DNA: TGCAGTGCTAGCGCCGTGCTAAGCTCCTACGAGCAGTACTTC
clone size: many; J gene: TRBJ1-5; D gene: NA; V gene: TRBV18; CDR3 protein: CASSPDLGSNQPQHF; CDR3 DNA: TGTGCCAGCTCACCAGACCTGGGGAGCAATCAGCCCCAGCATTTT
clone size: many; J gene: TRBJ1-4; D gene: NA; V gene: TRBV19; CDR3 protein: CASSIRGATNEKLFF; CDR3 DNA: TGTGCCAGTAGTATACGAGGGGCAACTAATGAAAAACTGTTTTTT
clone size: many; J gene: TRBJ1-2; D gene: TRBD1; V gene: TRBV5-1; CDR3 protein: CASSLEQGAYGYTF; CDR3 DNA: TGCGCCAGCAGCTTGGAACAGGGGGCCTATGGCTACACCTTC
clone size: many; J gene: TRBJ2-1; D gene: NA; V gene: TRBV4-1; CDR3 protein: CASSPLGSELYNEQFF; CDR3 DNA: TGCGCCAGCAGCCCTCTAGGAAGCGAACTCTACAATGAGCAGTTCTTC
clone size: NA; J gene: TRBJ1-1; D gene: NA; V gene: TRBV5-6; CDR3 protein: CASSLAAMNTEAFF; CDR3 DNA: TGTGCCAGCAGCTTGGCCGCAATGAACACTGAAGCTTTCTTT
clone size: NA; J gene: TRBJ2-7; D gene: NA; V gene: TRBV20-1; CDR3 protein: CSASGSGLSSEQYF; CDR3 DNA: TGCAGTGCTAGCGGTTCAGGACTATCCTCCGAGCAGTACTTC
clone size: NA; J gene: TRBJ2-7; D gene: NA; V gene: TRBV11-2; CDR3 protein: CASSLGLQVTYEQYF; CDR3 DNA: TGTGCCAGCAGCCTAGGCTTGCAGGTCACCTACGAGCAGTACTTC
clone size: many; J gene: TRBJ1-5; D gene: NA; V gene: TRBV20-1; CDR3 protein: CSAVGGQGSNQPQHF; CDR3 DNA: TGCAGTGCCGTGGGGGGGCAGGGTAGCAATCAGCCCCAGCATTTT
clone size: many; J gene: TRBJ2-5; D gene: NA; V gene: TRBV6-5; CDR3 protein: CASSYHQSVAQYF; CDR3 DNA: TGTGCCAGCAGTTACCACCAATCGGTGGCCCAGTACTTC
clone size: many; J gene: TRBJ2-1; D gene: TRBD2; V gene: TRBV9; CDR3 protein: CASSVGLGGRAPEQFF; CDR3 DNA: TGTGCCAGCAGCGTAGGGCTGGGCGGGAGGGCTCCTGAGCAGTTCTTC
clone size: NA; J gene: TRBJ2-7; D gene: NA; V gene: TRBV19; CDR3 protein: CASSIQVSYEQYF; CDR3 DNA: TGTGCCAGTAGTATCCAAGTCTCCTACGAGCAGTACTTC
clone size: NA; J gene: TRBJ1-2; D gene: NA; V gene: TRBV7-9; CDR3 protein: CASSLAGQPYGYTF; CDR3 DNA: TGCGCCAGCAGCTTAGCAGGGCAGCCCTATGGCTACACCTTC
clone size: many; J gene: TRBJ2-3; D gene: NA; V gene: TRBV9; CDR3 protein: CASSVGAGGSDTQYF; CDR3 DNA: TGTGCCAGCAGCGTAGGGGCCGGGGGATCTGATACGCAGTATTTT
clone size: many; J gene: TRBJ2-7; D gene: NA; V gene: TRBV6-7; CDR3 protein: CASSYSRAEQYF; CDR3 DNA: TGTGCCAGCAGTTACTCTCGGGCCGAGCAGTACTTC
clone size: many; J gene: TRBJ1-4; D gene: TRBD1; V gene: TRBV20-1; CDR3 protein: CSARGDRGEKLFF; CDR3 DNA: TGCAGTGCTAGGGGGGACAGGGGCGAAAAACTGTTTTTT
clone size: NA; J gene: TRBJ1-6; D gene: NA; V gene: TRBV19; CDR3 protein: CASTVRINSPLHF; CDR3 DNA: TGTGCCAGCACGGTCAGGATCAATTCACCCCTCCACTTT
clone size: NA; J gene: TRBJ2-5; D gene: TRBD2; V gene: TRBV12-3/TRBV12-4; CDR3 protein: CACSPRGGWPLQETQYF; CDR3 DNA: TGTGCCTGCAGTCCCCGGGGGGGGTGGCCCCTCCAAGAGACCCAGTACTTC
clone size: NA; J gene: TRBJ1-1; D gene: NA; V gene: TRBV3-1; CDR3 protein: CASSQVGGWGAFF; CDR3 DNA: TGTGCCAGCAGCCAAGTTGGGGGATGGGGAGCTTTCTTT
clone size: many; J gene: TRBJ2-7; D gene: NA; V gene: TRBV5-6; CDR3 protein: CASSLSEYEQYF; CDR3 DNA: TGTGCCAGCAGCTTGTCGGAGTACGAGCAGTACTTC
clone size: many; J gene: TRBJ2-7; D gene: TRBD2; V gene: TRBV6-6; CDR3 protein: CASSSRTSGLYEQYF; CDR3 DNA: TGTGCCAGCAGTTCCCGGACTAGCGGCCTCTACGAGCAGTACTTC
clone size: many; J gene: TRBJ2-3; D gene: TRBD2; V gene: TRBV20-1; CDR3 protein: CSASNPRTSALTDTQYF; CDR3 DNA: TGCAGTGCTAGTAATCCCCGGACTAGCGCCCTCACAGATACGCAGTATTTT
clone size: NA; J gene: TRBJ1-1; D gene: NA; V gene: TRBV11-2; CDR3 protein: CASSLDRVGAFF; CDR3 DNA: TGTGCCAGCAGCTTAGATCGGGTGGGGGCTTTCTTT
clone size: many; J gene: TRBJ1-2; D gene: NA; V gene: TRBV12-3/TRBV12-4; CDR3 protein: CASSLGGGHGYTF; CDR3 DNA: TGTGCCAGCAGTTTAGGGGGGGGCCATGGCTACACCTTC
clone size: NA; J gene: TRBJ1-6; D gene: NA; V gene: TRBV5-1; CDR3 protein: CASSLWGTQETQGGNSPLHF; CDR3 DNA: TGCGCCAGCAGCTTGTGGGGGACCCAAGAGACCCAGGGAGGCAATTCACCCCTCCACTTT
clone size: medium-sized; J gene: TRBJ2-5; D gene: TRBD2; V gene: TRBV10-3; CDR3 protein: CAISDGLGVKTQYF; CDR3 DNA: TGTGCCATCAGTGATGGACTAGGGGTAAAGACCCAGTACTTC
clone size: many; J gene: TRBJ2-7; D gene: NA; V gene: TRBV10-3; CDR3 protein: CAISDRGLAYEQYF; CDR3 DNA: TGTGCCATCAGTGACCGGGGCCTCGCCTACGAGCAGTACTTC
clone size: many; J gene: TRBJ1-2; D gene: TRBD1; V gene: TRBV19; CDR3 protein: CASSISDREWRGYTF; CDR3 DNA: TGTGCCAGTAGTATCTCTGACAGGGAATGGAGAGGCTACACCTTC
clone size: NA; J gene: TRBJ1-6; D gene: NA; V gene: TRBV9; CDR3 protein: CASSGGDAGSHSPLHF; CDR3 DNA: TGTGCCAGCAGTGGGGGGGATGCGGGTAGTCATTCACCCCTCCACTTT
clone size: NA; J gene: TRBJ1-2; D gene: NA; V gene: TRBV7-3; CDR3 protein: CASSLARGNYGYTF; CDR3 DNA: TGTGCCAGCAGCTTAGCGCGGGGGAACTATGGCTACACCTTC
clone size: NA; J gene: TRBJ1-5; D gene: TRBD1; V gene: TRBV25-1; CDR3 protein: CASSEDTCRTSQGTGVVNQPQHF; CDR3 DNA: TGTGCCAGCAGTGAGGATACGTGTAGGACCAGCCAAGGGACAGGGGTTGTCAATCAGCCCCAGCATTTT
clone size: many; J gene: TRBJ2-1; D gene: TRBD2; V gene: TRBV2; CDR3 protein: CASDWGGSSYNEQFF; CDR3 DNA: TGTGCCAGCGATTGGGGGGGGAGCTCCTACAATGAGCAGTTCTTC
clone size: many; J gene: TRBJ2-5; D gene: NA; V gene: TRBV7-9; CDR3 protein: CASSPGTDPSQETQYF; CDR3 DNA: TGTGCCAGCAGTCCCGGGACGGACCCGTCCCAAGAGACCCAGTACTTC
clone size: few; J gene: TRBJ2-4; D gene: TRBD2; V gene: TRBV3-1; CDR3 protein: CASSLTSFKNIQYF; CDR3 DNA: TGTGCCAGCAGCCTGACTAGCTTCAAAAACATTCAGTACTTC
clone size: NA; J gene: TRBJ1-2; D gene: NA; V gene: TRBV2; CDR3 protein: CASSDWSIYGYTF; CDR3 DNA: TGTGCCAGCAGTGATTGGTCTATCTATGGCTACACCTTC
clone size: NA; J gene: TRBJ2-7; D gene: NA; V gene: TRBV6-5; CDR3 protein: CASRHGQLSSYEQYF; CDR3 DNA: TGTGCCAGCAGGCACGGACAGCTTAGCTCCTACGAGCAGTACTTC
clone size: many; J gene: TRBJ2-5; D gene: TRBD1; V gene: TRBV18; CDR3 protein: CASSVGTGQETQYF; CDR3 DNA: TGTGCCAGCTCAGTGGGGACAGGGCAAGAGACCCAGTACTTC
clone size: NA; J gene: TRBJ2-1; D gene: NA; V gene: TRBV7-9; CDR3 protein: CASSGGGGSYNEQFF; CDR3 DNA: TGTGCCAGCAGCGGGGGCGGGGGAAGCTACAATGAGCAGTTCTTC
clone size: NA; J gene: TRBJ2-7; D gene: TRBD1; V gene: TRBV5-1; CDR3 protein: CASSLSRTGVYEQYF; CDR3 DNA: TGCGCCAGCAGCTTGTCGCGGACAGGGGTCTACGAGCAGTACTTC
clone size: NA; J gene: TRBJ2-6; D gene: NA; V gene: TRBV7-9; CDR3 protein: CASSLGQPGANVLTF; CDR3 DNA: TGTGCCAGCAGCCTGGGACAACCCGGGGCCAACGTCCTGACTTTC
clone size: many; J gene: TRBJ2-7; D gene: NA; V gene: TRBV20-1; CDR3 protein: CSARRATYEQYF; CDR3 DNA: TGCAGTGCTAGAAGGGCGACCTACGAGCAGTACTTC
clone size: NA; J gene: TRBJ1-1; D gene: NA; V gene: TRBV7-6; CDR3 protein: CASSHGSGVPGRGEAFF; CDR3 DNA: TGTGCCAGCAGCCACGGATCGGGAGTGCCCGGGAGAGGTGAAGCTTTCTTT
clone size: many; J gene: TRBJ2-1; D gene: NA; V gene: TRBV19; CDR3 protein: CASSIEGNYNEQFF; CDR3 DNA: TGTGCCAGTAGTATCGAAGGGAACTACAATGAGCAGTTCTTC
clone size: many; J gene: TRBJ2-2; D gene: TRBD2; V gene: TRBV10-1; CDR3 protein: CASSASGGELFF; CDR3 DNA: TGCGCCAGCAGTGCCTCGGGGGGTGAGCTGTTTTTT
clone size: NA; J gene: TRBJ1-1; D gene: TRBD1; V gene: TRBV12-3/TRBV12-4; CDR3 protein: CASSSRTGRTEAFF; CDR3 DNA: TGTGCCAGCAGTTCCAGGACAGGGCGCACTGAAGCTTTCTTT
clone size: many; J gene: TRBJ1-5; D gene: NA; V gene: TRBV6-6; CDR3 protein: CASSHDSNQPQHF; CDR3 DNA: TGTGCCAGCAGCCACGATAGCAATCAGCCCCAGCATTTT
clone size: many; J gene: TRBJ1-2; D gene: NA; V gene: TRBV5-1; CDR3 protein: CASSLAEHPVGGYTF; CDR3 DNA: TGCGCCAGCAGCTTGGCGGAACACCCCGTCGGTGGCTACACCTTC
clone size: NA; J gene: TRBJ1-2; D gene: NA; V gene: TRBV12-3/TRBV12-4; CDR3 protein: CASSFRAGLNGYTF; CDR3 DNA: TGTGCCAGCAGTTTCCGGGCGGGACTAAATGGCTACACCTTC
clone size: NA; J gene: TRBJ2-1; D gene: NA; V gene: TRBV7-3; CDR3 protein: CAGSRQKDNEQFF; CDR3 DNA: TGTGCCGGCAGCCGACAGAAAGACAATGAGCAGTTCTTC
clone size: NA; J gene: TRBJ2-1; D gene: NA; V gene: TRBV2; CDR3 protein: CASSEGSRGGQFF; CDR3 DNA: TGTGCCAGCAGTGAAGGATCGCGGGGTGGGCAGTTCTTC
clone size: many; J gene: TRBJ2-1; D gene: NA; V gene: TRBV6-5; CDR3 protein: CASSYSRVVTYNEQFF; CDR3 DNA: TGTGCCAGCAGTTACTCAAGGGTAGTCACCTACAATGAGCAGTTCTTC
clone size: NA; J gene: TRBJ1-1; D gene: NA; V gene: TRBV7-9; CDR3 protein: CASRKANTEAFF; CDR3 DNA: TGTGCCAGCCGCAAGGCGAACACTGAAGCTTTCTTT
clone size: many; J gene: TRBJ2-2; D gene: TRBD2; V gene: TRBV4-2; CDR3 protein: CASSQVTAGRTGELFF; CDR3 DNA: TGTGCCAGCAGCCAAGTAACAGCGGGGCGAACCGGGGAGCTGTTTTTT
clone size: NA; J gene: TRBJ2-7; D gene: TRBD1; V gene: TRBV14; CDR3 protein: CASSPSTGGVEQYF; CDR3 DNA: TGTGCCAGCAGCCCGAGTACAGGGGGCGTCGAGCAGTACTTC
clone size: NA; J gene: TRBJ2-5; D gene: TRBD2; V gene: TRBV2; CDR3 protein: CASTRTSGRLGTQYF; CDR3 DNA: TGTGCCAGCACCCGGACTAGCGGGAGATTGGGGACCCAATACTTC